The 14 T cell receptor beta chains given below trace back to one sample, sequenced in a study of blood T cell repertoires in COVID-19. Profiled with immunoSEQ multiplex PCR; TCRdb holds only in-frame clones, not every one. The table includes about 140,000 clones, 80% to 85% detected once. Sequencing was done on a sample of peripheral blood. These receptors all come from a woman of 80 years or more with acute or convalescent COVID-19.

The CDR3, as DNA: TGCGCCAGCAGCCAAGATAGTCGGCTGCGGAAAAGGAACACTGAAGCTTTCTTT. Encoded protein: CASSQDSRLRKRNTEAFF. V usage is TRBV4-1 and J usage is TRBJ1-1; unclear D gene. V shed 0 bases and J shed 1 base, with 18 bases lying between them. CDR1 and CDR2 (germline): MGHRA, YSYEKL. The CDR3 contains 18 residues.

This chain connects TRBV18 to TRBJ2-7; the match to TRBD2 covers 8 bases. This CDR3 spans 15 amino acids. J gave up 3 bases and V 5 bases, and 9 bases lay outside the gene matches. Per the germline V gene, CDR1 is KGHSH and CDR2 is LQKENI. CDR3 in DNA: TGTGCCAGCTCAGTCGGGGGGAGCGGGAGCTACGAGCAGTACTTC. Its protein product is CASSVGGSGSYEQYF.

The V call is TRBV28, the J call TRBJ2-2, with 11 bases identical to TRBD2. V shed 5 bases and J 7 bases; nucleotides not matched to a gene: 9. Germline V gene sequence: CDR1 MDHEN, CDR2 SYDVKM. The CDR3 covers 16 residues. This chain's CDR3 is CASSLIAGGPDGELFF. The CDR3 DNA reads as TGTGCCAGCAGTCTAATAGCGGGAGGGCCAGACGGGGAGCTGTTTTTT.

The chain joins TRBV2 to TRBJ1-5; no reliable D call. The CDR3 runs to 13 residues. In germline, CDR1 is SNHLY, CDR2 FYNNEI. Trimming stripped 6 bases from V and 4 bases from J, with 10 bases between. The CDR3 nucleotides are TGTGCCAGCAGAAGTGAGGGAAATCAGCCCCAGCATTTT. This sequence encodes CASRSEGNQPQHF.

J is TRBJ1-1 and V is TRBV11-2, with 7 bases lining up with TRBD1. Germline-derived CDR1 and CDR2 are SGHAT and FQNNGV. The CDR3 loop spans 16 amino acids. V trimming: 4 bases; J trimming: 0 bases; junction bases outside the gene matches: 8. This chain's CDR3 is CASSSPLGQLNTEAFF. CDR3 in DNA: TGTGCCAGCAGCTCCCCCCTGGGACAGCTGAACACTGAAGCTTTCTTT.

V and J are TRBV7-2 and TRBJ1-4, with TRBD1 as a possible D gene (6 bases). V lost 8 bases, J lost 2 bases, and 12 bases lay in between. Germline-derived CDR1 and CDR2 are SGHTA and FQGNSA. The CDR3 is made up of 14 amino acids. This CDR3 is CASCRQGTNEKLFF. The DNA for the CDR3 is TGTGCCAGCTGCCGGCAGGGGACTAATGAAAAACTGTTTTTT.

The chain combines TRBV30 with TRBJ2-5; a weak D match, TRBD2 (6 bases). Germline values: CDR1 GTSNPN, CDR2 SVGIG (reference sequence). The CDR3 has 14 amino acids. V was pared by 2 bases and J by 0 bases, with 10 bases between. The CDR3 DNA is TGTGCCTGGAGTTCCGGGGACTACCAAGAGACCCAGTACTTC. Amino acids: CAWSSGDYQETQYF.

This clone has more than one count but fewer than ten. This chain links TRBV10-3 with TRBJ1-6, with TRBD1 identical over 10 bases. The J segment lost 10 bases and the V segment lost 11 bases, leaving 14 bases of the junction unmatched. The CDR3 runs to 15 residues. Germline loops: CDR1 ENHRY, CDR2 SYGVKD. CDR3 DNA sequence: TGTGCCGCCCGACAAACCGGGACAGGGGAATCACCCCTCCACTTT. Encoded protein: CAARQTGTGESPLHF.

This sequence joins TRBV2 and TRBJ1-1, with 8 bases matching TRBD1. The CDR3 consists of 14 residues. Looked up from germline, CDR1 is SNHLY and CDR2 is FYNNEI. J was trimmed by 3 bases and V by 3 bases; bases with no gene match: 3. The CDR3 sequence: CASSDPQGDTEAFF. DNA of the CDR3: TGTGCCAGCAGTGATCCACAGGGGGACACTGAAGCTTTCTTT.

This clone was found a few times. The chain combines TRBV4-2 with TRBJ1-6, with D possibly TRBD1 on 5 matching bases. With 0 bases removed from V and 0 bases from J, the gap between germline ends came to 9 bases. Germline V gene sequence: CDR1 LGHNA, CDR2 YNFKEQ. The CDR3 has 17 residues. The CDR3 loop is CASSQDSRGSYNSPLHF. CDR3 nucleotides: TGTGCCAGCAGCCAAGATAGTAGGGGCTCCTATAATTCACCCCTCCACTTT.

The chain links TRBV30 to TRBJ2-3, with D tentatively TRBD2 (5 bases). CDR3 size: 14 residues. Between the trimmed V and J ends, which lost 0 bases and 4 bases, there was a span of 11 bases. CDR1 and CDR2 (germline): GTSNPN, SVGIG (reference sequence). CDR3 bases: TGTGCCTGGAGTGTAGCGGATGGGGCAGATACGCAGTATTTT. Its translation: CAWSVADGADTQYF.

This clone showed up just a few times. In DNA form, the CDR3 reads TGTGCCAGCAGCTTAGAGGGGACAGGGGGCCGTGAAAAACTGTTTTTT. Translated: CASSLEGTGGREKLFF. The J gene is TRBJ1-4, the V gene TRBV13; 12 bases are a match to TRBD1. From germline, CDR1 is PRHDT and CDR2 FYEKMQ (reference sequence). V dropped 1 base and J dropped 7; count of bases not matched to a gene: 4. This CDR3 contains 16 residues. Filled out from reference TRBV13 and TRBJ1-4, the complete variable domain reads AAGVIQSPRHLIKEKRETATLKCYPIPRHDTVYWYQQGPGQDPQFLISFYEKMQSDKGSIPDRFSAQQFSDYHSELNMSSLELGDSALYFCASSLEGTGGREKLFFGSGTQLSVL.

The V and J genes are TRBV7-9 and TRBJ1-2; TRBD1 might be the D (6 bases). Trimming left V 1 base short and J 8 bases short, with 26 bases between. Germline V gene sequence: CDR1 SEHNR, CDR2 FQNEAQ (reference sequence). The CDR3 has 18 residues. CDR3 bases: TGTGCCAGCAGCTTAGGGGCTAGGGGGACAAGGGACCTTAAAGGCTACACCTTC. It specifies CASSLGARGTRDLKGYTF. Using reference TRBV7-9 and TRBJ1-2 for the parts outside the CDR3, the full variable domain is DTGVSQNPRHKITKRGQNVTFRCDPISEHNRLYWYRQTLGQGPEFLTYFQNEAQLEKSRLLSDRFSAERPKGSFSTLEIQRTEQGDSAMYLCASSLGARGTRDLKGYTFGSGTRLTVV.

The chain joins TRBV30 to TRBJ2-7; perhaps TRBD1 as D (6 bases). There are 13 residues in the CDR3. The germline V and J ends were trimmed by 1 base and 0 bases, with 7 bases remaining between them. Per germline, CDR1 GTSNPN and CDR2 SVGIG (reference sequence). The chain's CDR3 is CAWSGDISYEQYF. The CDR3 region has the DNA TGTGCCTGGAGTGGGGACATCTCCTACGAGCAGTACTTC. Full variable domain (missing parts from reference TRBV30 and TRBJ2-7): SQTIHQWPATLVQPVGSPLSLECTVEGTSNPNLYWYRQAAGRGLQLLFYSVGIGQISSEVPQNLSASRPQDRQFILSSKKLLLSDSGFYLCAWSGDISYEQYFGPGTRLTVT.